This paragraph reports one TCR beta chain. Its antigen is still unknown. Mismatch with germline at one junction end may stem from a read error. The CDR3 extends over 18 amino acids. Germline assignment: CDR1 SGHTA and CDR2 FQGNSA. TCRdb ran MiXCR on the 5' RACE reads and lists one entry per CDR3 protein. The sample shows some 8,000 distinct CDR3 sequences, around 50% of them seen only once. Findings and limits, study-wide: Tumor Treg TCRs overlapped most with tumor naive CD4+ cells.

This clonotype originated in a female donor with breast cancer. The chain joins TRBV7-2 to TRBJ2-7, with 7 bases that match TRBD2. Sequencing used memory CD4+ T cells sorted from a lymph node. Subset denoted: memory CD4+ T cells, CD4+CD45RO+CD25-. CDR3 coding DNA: TGTGCTAGCAGCTTAGCGTACGATCCGTGGGACGGGGGGTACGAGCAGTACTTC. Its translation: CASSLAYDPWDGGYEQYF.